A single T cell receptor (beta chain) is shown here with its context. This clone was found once. Which antigen it targets is not known. No base quality information exists; no much larger clone differs at one position. The CDR3 has 15 amino acids, counting the end cysteine and phenylalanine. Of all the DNA, just the CDR3 is kept, 45 bases in frame from base 1. V is cut by 1 base and J by 5 bases, and the space between the germline ends is 14 bases. CDR1 and CDR2 were assigned from the germline V gene as SGHVS and FNYEAQ. The source of the sample is a study of blood T cell repertoires in COVID-19 (dated by TCRdb to the early 2020s). Turning to the overall study: Collaborator samples came from the United States, Italy and Spain and covered acute and convalescent phases of COVID-19. Where HLA class I and class II types were available, the types were taken from metadata supplied by the sample provider, not from assay-based typing. Sample metadata almost always included a de-identified subject ID, COVID-19 status, age in years and sex. The repertoires were made available in a free public database intended to serve as a resource for research on the immune response to SARS-CoV-2. The dataset comprised deeply sampled blood TCRbeta repertoires from subjects exposed to, actively infected with, or recovered from COVID-19. The material from the prospective study consisted of cDNA or gDNA derived from T cells, B-cell-depleted T cells, or PBMCs. Samples came from the ongoing ImmuneRACE study (first 160 participants) plus 1,254 subjects from 6 global collaborators.

At one collaborating source in Seattle, patients were enrolled during active infection and were followed longitudinally through the course of disease. Each collaborating institution followed its own protocols to collect whole blood in K2EDTA tubes. For TCRbeta analysis, collaborators shipped samples in one of three forms: frozen whole blood, isolated PBMCs, or DNA extracted from either of those sample types. TCRbeta CDR3 regions were amplified from genomic DNA by means of the immunoSEQ Assay, a bias-controlled multiplex PCR. The source study handled its data this way. Nucleated cell counts per sample were estimated from amplification of reference gene primers within the assay. To quantify the absolute abundance of each unique TCRbeta CDR3 rearrangement, sequence reads were collapsed and filtered. For each sample, productive Simpson clonality was calculated as the square root of Simpson's diversity index across productive rearrangements. The source is immuneACCESS, and TCRdb retained only in-frame sequences with V and J called. Part of the clones is not carried over; for the studies checked, unresolved V genes explain less than half of this, and the remainder is unexplained. V, J and clone size are taken as reported in that table, and D and trimming were inferred from the DNA itself. This sample comprises roughly 250,000 clones, 80% to 95% of them detected only once. The ten largest account for roughly 2.7% of the sample.

Results and caveats for the whole study, not just this receptor: The quantity of clinical and demographic metadata differed by source and by participant and was supplied without curation.

This receptor was identified in a person between 18 and 35 years old with COVID-19, enrolled during active disease. The chain links TRBV7-6 with TRBJ2-5; 5 matching bases give a weak D call of TRBD1. The sample taken for sequencing was peripheral blood. The nucleotide sequence is given as TGTGCCAGCAGCTTAGTAATGTGGGGCAAGGAGACCCAGTACTTC. Its protein reads: CASSLVMWGKETQYF.